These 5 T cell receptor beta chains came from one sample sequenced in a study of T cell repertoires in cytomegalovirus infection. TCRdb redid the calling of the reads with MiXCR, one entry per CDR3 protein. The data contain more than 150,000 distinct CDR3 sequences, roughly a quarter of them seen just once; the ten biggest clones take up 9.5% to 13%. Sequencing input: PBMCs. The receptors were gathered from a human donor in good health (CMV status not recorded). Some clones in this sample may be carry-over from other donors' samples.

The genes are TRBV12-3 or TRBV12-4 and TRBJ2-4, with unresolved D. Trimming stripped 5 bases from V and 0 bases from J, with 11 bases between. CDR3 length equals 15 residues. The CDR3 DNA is TGTGCCAGCAGTCCAGGTGGGTTAGCCAAAAACATTCAGTACTTC. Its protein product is CASSPGGLAKNIQYF.

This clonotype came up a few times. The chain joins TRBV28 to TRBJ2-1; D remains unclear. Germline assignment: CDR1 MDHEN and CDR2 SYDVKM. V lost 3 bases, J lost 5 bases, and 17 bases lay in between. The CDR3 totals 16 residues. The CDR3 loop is CASSLWHNQMDNEQFF. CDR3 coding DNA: TGTGCCAGCAGTTTGTGGCACAACCAAATGGACAATGAGCAGTTCTTC. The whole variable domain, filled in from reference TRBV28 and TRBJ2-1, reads DVKVTQSSRYLVKRTGEKVFLECVQDMDHENMFWYRQDPGLGLRLIYFSYDVKMKEKGDIPEGYSVSREKKERFSLILESASTNQTSMYLCASSLWHNQMDNEQFFGPGTRLTVL.

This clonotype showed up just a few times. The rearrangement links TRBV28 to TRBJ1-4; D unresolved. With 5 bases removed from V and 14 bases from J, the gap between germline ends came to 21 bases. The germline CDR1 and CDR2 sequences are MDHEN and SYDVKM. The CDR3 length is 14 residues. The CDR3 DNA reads TGTGCCAGCAGTGCCGTTGAGGCCCGGGAAAGGCTGTTTTTT. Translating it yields CASSAVEARERLFF.

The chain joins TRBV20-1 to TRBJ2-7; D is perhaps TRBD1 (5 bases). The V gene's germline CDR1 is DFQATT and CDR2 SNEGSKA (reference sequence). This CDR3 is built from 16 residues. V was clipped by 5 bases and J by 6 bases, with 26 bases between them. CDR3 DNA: TGCAGTGCTCATTGGACACAGTCCCTAGGATCCACCGAGCAGTACTTC. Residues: CSAHWTQSLGSTEQYF.

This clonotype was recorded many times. The CDR3 loop reads CASSLAGTGGGEKLFF. CDR3 DNA sequence: TGTGCCAGCAGCTTAGCAGGGACAGGGGGCGGTGAAAAACTGTTTTTT. The rearrangement uses TRBV7-2 and TRBJ1-4; 12 bases are a match to TRBD1. V gave up 0 bases and J gave up 7 bases; unmatched junction bases: 3. The CDR3 has 16 residues. CDR1 SGHTA and CDR2 FQGNSA come from the germline V gene.